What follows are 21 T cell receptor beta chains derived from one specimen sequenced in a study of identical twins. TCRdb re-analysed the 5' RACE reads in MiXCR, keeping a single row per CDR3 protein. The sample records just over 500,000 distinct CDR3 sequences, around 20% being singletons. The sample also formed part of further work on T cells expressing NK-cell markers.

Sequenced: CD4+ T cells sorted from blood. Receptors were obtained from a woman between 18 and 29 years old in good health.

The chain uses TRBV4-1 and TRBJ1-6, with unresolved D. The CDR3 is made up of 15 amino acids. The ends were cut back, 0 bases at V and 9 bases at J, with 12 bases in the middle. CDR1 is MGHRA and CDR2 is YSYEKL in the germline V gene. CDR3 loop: CASSQDLAESSPLHF. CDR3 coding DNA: TGCGCCAGCAGCCAAGATTTGGCAGAAAGTTCACCCCTCCACTTT.

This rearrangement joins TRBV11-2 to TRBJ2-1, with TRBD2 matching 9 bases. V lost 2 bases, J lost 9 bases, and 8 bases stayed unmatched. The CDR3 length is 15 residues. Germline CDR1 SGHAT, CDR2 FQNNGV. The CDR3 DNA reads TGTGCCAGCAGCTTAATTCCTAGCGGGGACGGTGAGCAGTTCTTC. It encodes CASSLIPSGDGEQFF. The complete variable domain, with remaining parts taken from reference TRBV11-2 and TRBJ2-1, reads EAGVAQSPRYKIIEKRQSVAFWCNPISGHATLYWYQQILGQGPKLLIQFQNNGVVDDSQLPKDRFSAERLKGVDSTLKIQPAKLEDSAVYLCASSLIPSGDGEQFFGPGTRLTVL.

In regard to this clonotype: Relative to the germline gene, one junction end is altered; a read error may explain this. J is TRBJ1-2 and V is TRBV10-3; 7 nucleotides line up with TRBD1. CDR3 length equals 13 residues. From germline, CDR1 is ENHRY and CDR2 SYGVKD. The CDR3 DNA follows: TGTGCTATCAGGGACAGCGCTAACTATGGCTACACCTTC. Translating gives CAIRDSANYGYTF.

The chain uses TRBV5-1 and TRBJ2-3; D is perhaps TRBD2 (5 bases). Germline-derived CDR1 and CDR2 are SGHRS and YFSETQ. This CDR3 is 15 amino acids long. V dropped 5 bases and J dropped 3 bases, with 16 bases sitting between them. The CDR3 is CASSLLATGTDTQYF. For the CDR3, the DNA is TGCGCCAGCAGTCTGCTAGCAACCGGGACAGATACGCAGTATTTT.

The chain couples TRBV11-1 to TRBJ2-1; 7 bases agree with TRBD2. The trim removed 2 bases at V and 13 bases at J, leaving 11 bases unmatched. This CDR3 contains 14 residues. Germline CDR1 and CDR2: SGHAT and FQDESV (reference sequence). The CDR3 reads CASSLSRPGGRQFF. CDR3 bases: TGTGCCAGCAGCTTATCTCGACCGGGCGGGAGACAGTTCTTC.

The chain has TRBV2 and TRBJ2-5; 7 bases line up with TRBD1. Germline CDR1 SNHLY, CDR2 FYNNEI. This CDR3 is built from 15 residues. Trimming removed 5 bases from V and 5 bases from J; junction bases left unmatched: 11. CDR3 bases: TGTGCCAGCAGTCGTGACAGGGTGAATAGCGAGACCCAGTACTTC. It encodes CASSRDRVNSETQYF.

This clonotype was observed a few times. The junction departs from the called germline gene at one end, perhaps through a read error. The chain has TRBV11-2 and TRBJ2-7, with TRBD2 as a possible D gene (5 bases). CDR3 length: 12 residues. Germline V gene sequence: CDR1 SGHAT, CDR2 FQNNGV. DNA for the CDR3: TGTGCCAGCAGCTTATTTGGCTTGGTTGGAGGCTTC. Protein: CASSLFGLVGGF. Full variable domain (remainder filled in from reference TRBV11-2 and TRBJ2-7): EAGVAQSPRYKIIEKRQSVAFWCNPISGHATLYWYQQILGQGPKLLIQFQNNGVVDDSQLPKDRFSAERLKGVDSTLKIQPAKLEDSAVYLCASSLFGLVGGFGPGTRLTVT.

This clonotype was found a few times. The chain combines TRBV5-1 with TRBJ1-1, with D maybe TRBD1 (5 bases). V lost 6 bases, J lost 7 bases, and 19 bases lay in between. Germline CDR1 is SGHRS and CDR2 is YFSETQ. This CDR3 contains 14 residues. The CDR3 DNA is TGCGCCAGCACCCCCGGCTCGGGGCATGGTGAAGCTTTCTTT. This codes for CASTPGSGHGEAFF.

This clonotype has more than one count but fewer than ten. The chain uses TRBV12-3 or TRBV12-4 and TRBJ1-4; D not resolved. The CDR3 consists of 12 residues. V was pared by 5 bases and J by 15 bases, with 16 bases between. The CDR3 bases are TGTGCCAGCAGTCGTCCTTTAGGAGCTTTGTTTTTT. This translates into CASSRPLGALFF.

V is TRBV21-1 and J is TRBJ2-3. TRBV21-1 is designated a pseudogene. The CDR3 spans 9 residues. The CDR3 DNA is TGTGCCAGCAGCCCTACGCAGTATTTT. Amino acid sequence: CASSPTQYF.

CDR3 protein: CAIRGGPNAYEQYF. As DNA, the CDR3 is TGTGCCATCAGGGGCGGTCCCAACGCCTACGAGCAGTACTTC. The V call is TRBV10-3, the J call TRBJ2-7; the D is unclear. Deletions cut 6 bases from V and 2 bases from J, with 14 bases between. This CDR3 region has 14 residues. Germline V lookup: CDR1 ENHRY, CDR2 SYGVKD.

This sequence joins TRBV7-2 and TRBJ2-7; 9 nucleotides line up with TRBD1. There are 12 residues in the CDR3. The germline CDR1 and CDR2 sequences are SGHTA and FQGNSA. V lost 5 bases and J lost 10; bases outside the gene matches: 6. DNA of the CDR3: TGTGCCAGCAGCCTAGGGACAGGGCCACAGTACTTC. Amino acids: CASSLGTGPQYF.

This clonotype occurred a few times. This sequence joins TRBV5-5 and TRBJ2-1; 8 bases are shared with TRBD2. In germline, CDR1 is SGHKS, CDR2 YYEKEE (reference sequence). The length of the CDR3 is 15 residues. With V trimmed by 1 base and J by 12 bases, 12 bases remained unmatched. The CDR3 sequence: CASSLRSGGSPGQFF. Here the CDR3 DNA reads TGTGCCAGCAGCTTGCGAAGCGGGGGTTCCCCTGGGCAGTTCTTC.

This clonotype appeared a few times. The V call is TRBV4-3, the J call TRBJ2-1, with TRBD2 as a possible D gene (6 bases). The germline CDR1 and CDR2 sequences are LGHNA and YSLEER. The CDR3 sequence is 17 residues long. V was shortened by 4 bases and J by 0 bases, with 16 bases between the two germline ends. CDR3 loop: CASSRGMTSLSYNEQFF. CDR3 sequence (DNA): TGCGCCAGCAGCCGCGGGATGACCTCCCTCTCCTACAATGAGCAGTTCTTC.

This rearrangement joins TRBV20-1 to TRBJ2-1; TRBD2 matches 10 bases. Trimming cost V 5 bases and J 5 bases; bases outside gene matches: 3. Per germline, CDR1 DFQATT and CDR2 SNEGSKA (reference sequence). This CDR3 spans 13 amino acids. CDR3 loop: CSAGGLANNEQFF. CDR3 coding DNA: TGCAGTGCTGGGGGACTAGCGAACAATGAGCAGTTCTTC.

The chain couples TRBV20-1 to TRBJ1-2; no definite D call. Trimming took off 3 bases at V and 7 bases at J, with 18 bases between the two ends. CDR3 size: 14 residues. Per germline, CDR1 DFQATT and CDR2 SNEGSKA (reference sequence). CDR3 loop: CSASGSSLSRGYTF. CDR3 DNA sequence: TGCAGTGCTAGCGGGAGTTCCCTATCCCGTGGCTACACCTTC.

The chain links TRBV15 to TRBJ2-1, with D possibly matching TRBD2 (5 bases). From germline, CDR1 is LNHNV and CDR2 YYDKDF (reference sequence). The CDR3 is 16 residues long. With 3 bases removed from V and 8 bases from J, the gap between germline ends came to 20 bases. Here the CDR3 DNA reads TGTGCCACCAGCAGGGCCAAGGACTGGATCACGGATGAGCAGTTCTTC. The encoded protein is CATSRAKDWITDEQFF.

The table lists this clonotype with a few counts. The CDR3 DNA is TGTGCCAGCAGCCCTGCTGGGGGTTCTGGCGGCTACACCTTC. Translating it yields CASSPAGGSGGYTF. The chain links TRBV12-3 or TRBV12-4 to TRBJ1-2, with D possibly TRBD1 on 5 matching bases. The CDR3 length is 14 residues. Trimming took off 6 bases at V and 8 bases at J, with 19 bases between the two ends.

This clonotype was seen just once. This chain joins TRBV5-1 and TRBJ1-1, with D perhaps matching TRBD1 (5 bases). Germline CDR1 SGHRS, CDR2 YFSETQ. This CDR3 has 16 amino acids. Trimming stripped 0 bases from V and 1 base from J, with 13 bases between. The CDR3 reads CASSLAGGQTNTEAFF. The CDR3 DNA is TGCGCCAGCAGCTTGGCCGGAGGACAAACGAACACTGAAGCTTTCTTT.

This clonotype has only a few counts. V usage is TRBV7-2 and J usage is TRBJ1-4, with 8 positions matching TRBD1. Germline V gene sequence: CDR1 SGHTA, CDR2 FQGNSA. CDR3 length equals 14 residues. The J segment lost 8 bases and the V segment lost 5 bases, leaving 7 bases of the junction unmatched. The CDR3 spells CASSLGTGSEKLFF. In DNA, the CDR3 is TGTGCCAGCAGCCTTGGGACAGGTTCCGAAAAACTGTTTTTT. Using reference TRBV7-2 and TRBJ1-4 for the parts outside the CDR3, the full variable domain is GAGVSQSPSNKVTEKGKDVELRCDPISGHTALYWYRQSLGQGLEFLIYFQGNSAPDKSGLPSDRFSAERTGGSVSTLTIQRTQQEDSAVYLCASSLGTGSEKLFFGSGTQLSVL.

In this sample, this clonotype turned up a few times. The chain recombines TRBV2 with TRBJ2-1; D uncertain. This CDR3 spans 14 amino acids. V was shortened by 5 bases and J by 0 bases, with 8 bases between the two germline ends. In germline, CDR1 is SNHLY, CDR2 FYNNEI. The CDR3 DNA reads TGTGCCAGCAGTCAGGATTTCTCCTACAATGAGCAGTTCTTC. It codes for CASSQDFSYNEQFF.